Below are 21 T cell receptor beta chains sequenced from a single sample in a study of shared clonotypes between healthy human individuals. Terminally differentiated effector memory CD45RA+ cells were excluded from the naive CD8 cells, which were CD45RO-negative and positively selected for CCR7. Sequencing used immunoSEQ multiplex PCR; TCRdb keeps in-frame clones, though not all of them. There are 650,000 to 800,000 clones in the sample; 92% occur only once, and 24% lies in the top ten. Specimen: naive CD8+ T cells sorted from blood. Every receptor here comes from a man aged 30 to 39 in good health.

This clone turned up a few times. The J gene is TRBJ2-2, the V gene TRBV7-9; D gene ambiguous. The ends were cut back, 6 bases at V and 1 base at J, with 6 bases in the middle. This CDR3 is built from 13 residues. From germline, CDR1 is SEHNR and CDR2 FQNEAQ (reference sequence). The CDR3 loop reads CASSPGNTGELFF. The CDR3 nucleotides are TGTGCCAGCAGTCCCGGGAACACCGGGGAGCTGTTTTTT. Together with reference TRBV7-9 and TRBJ2-2, the CDR3 gives the full variable domain: DTGVSQNPRHKITKRGQNVTFRCDPISEHNRLYWYRQTLGQGPEFLTYFQNEAQLEKSRLLSDRFSAERPKGSFSTLEIQRTEQGDSAMYLCASSPGNTGELFFGEGSRLTVL.

The V and J genes are TRBV18 and TRBJ1-5; D is uncertain. Germline-derived CDR1 and CDR2 are KGHSH and LQKENI. V lost 3 bases, J lost 1 base, and 10 bases lay in between. This CDR3 comprises 15 residues. The CDR3 here is CASSPSGRSNQPQHF. The CDR3 DNA reads as TGTGCCAGCTCACCGAGCGGAAGGAGCAATCAGCCCCAGCATTTT.

This sequence joins TRBV5-5 and TRBJ2-3; D is unclear. Trimming removed 3 bases at V and 2 bases at J, with 4 bases between. Germline CDR1 reads SGHKS; CDR2 reads YYEKEE (reference sequence). The CDR3 is made up of 12 amino acids. This CDR3 reads CASSSATDTQYF. DNA of the CDR3: TGTGCCAGCAGCTCGGCCACAGATACGCAGTATTTT.

This chain connects TRBV6-6 to TRBJ2-1; D call uncertain. The CDR3 has 16 amino acids. Trimming took off 0 bases at V and 5 bases at J, with 14 bases between the two ends. Germline CDR1 reads MNHNY; CDR2 reads SVGAGI (reference sequence). In nucleotides, the CDR3 is TGTGCCAGCAGTTACTCGAGTGCACAGAGCCACAATGAGCAGTTCTTC. It is translated as CASSYSSAQSHNEQFF.

The chain links TRBV28 to TRBJ2-1, with a weak D call TRBD2 (6 bases). This CDR3 comprises 15 residues. The V gene lost 3 bases and the J gene lost 8 bases, with 17 bases spanning the gap. Germline values: CDR1 MDHEN, CDR2 SYDVKM. The CDR3 loop is CASSFGSTFAYEQFF. In nucleotides, the CDR3 is TGTGCCAGCAGTTTCGGGAGCACTTTTGCCTATGAGCAGTTCTTC.

On this clone: The same CDR3 also results from other DNA sequences found in this sample. The chain recombines TRBV6-6 with TRBJ1-1; D gene ambiguous. Trimming removed 3 bases from V and 6 bases from J, with 8 bases in between. Germline assignment: CDR1 MNHNY and CDR2 SVGAGI (reference sequence). This CDR3 is 12 amino acids long. CDR3: CASSYRTAEAFF. The CDR3 coding sequence is TGTGCCAGCAGTTATCGTACGGCTGAAGCTTTCTTT.

The chain uses TRBV7-9 and TRBJ1-3, with D tentatively TRBD1 (6 bases). The CDR3 runs to 15 residues. CDR1 and CDR2 from the germline V gene are SEHNR and FQNEAQ (reference sequence). Trimming left V 5 bases short and J 0 bases short, with 11 bases between. This chain's CDR3 is CASSPGENSGNTIYF. The DNA of the CDR3 is TGTGCCAGCAGCCCAGGGGAGAACTCTGGAAACACCATATATTTT.

The chain has TRBV7-2 and TRBJ2-1, with a tentative D call TRBD1 (5 bases). The CDR3 is 16 amino acids. The germline CDR1 and CDR2 sequences are SGHTA and FQGNSA. Trimming removed 4 bases from V and 5 bases from J, with 18 bases in between. CDR3 sequence: CASSSTIGALDNEQFF. For the CDR3, the DNA is TGTGCCAGCAGCTCGACAATTGGGGCTCTGGACAATGAGCAGTTCTTC.

The V gene is TRBV5-1, the J gene TRBJ2-7; unclear D gene. The germline V gene encodes CDR1 SGHRS and CDR2 YFSETQ. V lost 2 bases and J lost 5, with 8 bases in between. The CDR3 totals 12 residues. The CDR3 nucleotides read TGCGCCAGCAGCTTAGAGTGGGACGAGCAGTACTTC. Its translation: CASSLEWDEQYF.

This rearrangement joins TRBV27 to TRBJ2-7, with 7 bases identical to TRBD2. Germline V gene sequence: CDR1 MNHEY, CDR2 SMNVEV (reference sequence). Trimming cost V 5 bases and J 6 bases; bases outside gene matches: 10. This CDR3 spans 14 amino acids. CDR3: CASSPHGGSSEQYF. CDR3 DNA sequence: TGTGCCAGCAGTCCCCACGGGGGGAGTTCCGAGCAGTACTTC.

J is TRBJ2-3 and V is TRBV7-6, with a possible D match to TRBD2 (6 bases). In germline, CDR1 is SGHVS, CDR2 FNYEAQ. The CDR3 runs to 15 residues. V lost 1 base and J lost 1, with 9 bases in between. CDR3 sequence: CASSLVPSGTDTQYF. The CDR3 DNA reads TGTGCCAGCAGCTTAGTACCTAGCGGCACAGATACGCAGTATTTT.

The gene calls are TRBV7-9 and TRBJ2-7, with a possible D match to TRBD1 (6 bases). The CDR3 contains 15 residues. Between the trimmed V and J ends, which lost 4 bases and 6 bases, there was a span of 19 bases. Germline CDR1 and CDR2: SEHNR and FQNEAQ (reference sequence). DNA for the CDR3: TGTGCCAGCAGCTCCCAGGGGAACCCCCATTTCGAGCAGTACTTC. Its translation: CASSSQGNPHFEQYF.

The rearrangement uses TRBV2 and TRBJ2-5; maybe TRBD2 (6 bases). The CDR3 is 14 amino acids. Trimming pared 7 bases from V and 3 bases from J, leaving 15 bases between. Germline-derived CDR1 and CDR2 are SNHLY and FYNNEI. CDR3 protein: CASNDGRRKETQYF. CDR3 nucleotide sequence: TGTGCCAGCAACGACGGGAGACGCAAAGAGACCCAGTACTTC. The full variable domain, rest sourced from reference TRBV2 and TRBJ2-5, is EPEVTQTPSHQVTQMGQEVILRCVPISNHLYFYWYRQILGQKVEFLVSFYNNEISEKSEIFDDQFSVERPDGSNFTLKIRSTKLEDSAMYFCASNDGRRKETQYFGPGTRLLVL.

CDR3 region: CASSKGTGAGYEQYF. In DNA, the CDR3 is TGTGCCAGCAGCAAGGGGACAGGTGCCGGCTACGAGCAGTACTTC. The chain uses TRBV7-2 and TRBJ2-7; TRBD1 matches 8 bases. The germline gives CDR1 SGHTA, CDR2 FQGNSA. CDR3 size: 15 residues. Trimming removed 5 bases from V and 3 bases from J; junction bases left unmatched: 9.

The gene calls are TRBV9 and TRBJ2-1; TRBD2 matches 7 bases. The V and J ends lost 4 bases and 4 bases, in that order; junction bases with no gene match: 8. Germline V CDR1 and CDR2: SGDLS, YYNGEE. The CDR3 consists of 15 residues. The CDR3 DNA is TGTGCCAGCAGCATGTCGGGACTACCATACAATGAGCAGTTCTTC. Translated: CASSMSGLPYNEQFF.

A remark on this clone: This CDR3 is also generated by other DNA sequences in the sample. The rearrangement links TRBV27 to TRBJ2-1; 7 positions agree with TRBD1. This CDR3 is 15 amino acids long. Unmatched junction bases numbered 5, after V lost 6 bases and J lost 0 bases. Per the germline V gene, CDR1 is MNHEY and CDR2 is SMNVEV (reference sequence). In nucleotides, the CDR3 is TGTGCCAGCAGCTTGGACAGGAGCTCCTACAATGAGCAGTTCTTC. It codes for CASSLDRSSYNEQFF.

CDR3 protein: CASSFSGSPYEQYF. The DNA for the CDR3 is TGCGCCAGCAGCTTTAGCGGGAGCCCCTACGAGCAGTACTTC. The V call is TRBV5-1, the J call TRBJ2-7, with 9 bases fitting TRBD2. The CDR3 is 14 residues long. Germline V lookup: CDR1 SGHRS, CDR2 YFSETQ. V dropped 2 bases and J dropped 2; count of bases not matched to a gene: 2.

The chain couples TRBV4-3 to TRBJ2-3; TRBD1 aligns across 9 bases. The junction had 8 bases not matched to a gene; V was cut back by 4 bases and J by 3 bases. The CDR3 covers 16 residues. CDR1 is LGHNA and CDR2 is YSLEER in the germline V gene. The CDR3, as DNA: TGCGCCAGCAGCCCGAGAACTGGGACAGGGACAGATACGCAGTATTTT. Its translation is CASSPRTGTGTDTQYF.

This chain joins TRBV6-5 and TRBJ1-1; D might be TRBD1 (5 bases). The CDR3 totals 15 residues. Germline CDR1 MNHEY, CDR2 SVGAGI. Deletions cut 4 bases from V and 1 base from J, with 13 bases between. The CDR3 sequence: CASSLYMGPNTEAFF. CDR3 nucleotides: TGTGCCAGCAGTTTATATATGGGACCGAACACTGAAGCTTTCTTT.

This chain joins TRBV11-2 and TRBJ2-7, with D possibly being TRBD1 (6 bases). Germline assignment: CDR1 SGHAT and CDR2 FQNNGV. The CDR3 covers 16 residues. Trimming removed 7 bases at V and 2 bases at J, with 21 bases between. The CDR3 reads CASTINGRDNTYEQYF. The CDR3 nucleotides are TGTGCCAGCACCATAAACGGCCGGGACAACACCTACGAGCAGTACTTC.

This clone was seen only once. The J gene is TRBJ2-1, the V gene TRBV7-6; 11 bases are a match to TRBD2. The CDR3 runs to 16 residues. CDR1 and CDR2 (germline): SGHVS, FNYEAQ. J lost 5 bases, V lost 5 bases, and 8 bases had no gene match. CDR3 amino acids: CASSPVTSGVDNEQFF. Written as DNA, the CDR3 is TGTGCCAGCAGCCCAGTGACTAGCGGGGTAGACAATGAGCAGTTCTTC.